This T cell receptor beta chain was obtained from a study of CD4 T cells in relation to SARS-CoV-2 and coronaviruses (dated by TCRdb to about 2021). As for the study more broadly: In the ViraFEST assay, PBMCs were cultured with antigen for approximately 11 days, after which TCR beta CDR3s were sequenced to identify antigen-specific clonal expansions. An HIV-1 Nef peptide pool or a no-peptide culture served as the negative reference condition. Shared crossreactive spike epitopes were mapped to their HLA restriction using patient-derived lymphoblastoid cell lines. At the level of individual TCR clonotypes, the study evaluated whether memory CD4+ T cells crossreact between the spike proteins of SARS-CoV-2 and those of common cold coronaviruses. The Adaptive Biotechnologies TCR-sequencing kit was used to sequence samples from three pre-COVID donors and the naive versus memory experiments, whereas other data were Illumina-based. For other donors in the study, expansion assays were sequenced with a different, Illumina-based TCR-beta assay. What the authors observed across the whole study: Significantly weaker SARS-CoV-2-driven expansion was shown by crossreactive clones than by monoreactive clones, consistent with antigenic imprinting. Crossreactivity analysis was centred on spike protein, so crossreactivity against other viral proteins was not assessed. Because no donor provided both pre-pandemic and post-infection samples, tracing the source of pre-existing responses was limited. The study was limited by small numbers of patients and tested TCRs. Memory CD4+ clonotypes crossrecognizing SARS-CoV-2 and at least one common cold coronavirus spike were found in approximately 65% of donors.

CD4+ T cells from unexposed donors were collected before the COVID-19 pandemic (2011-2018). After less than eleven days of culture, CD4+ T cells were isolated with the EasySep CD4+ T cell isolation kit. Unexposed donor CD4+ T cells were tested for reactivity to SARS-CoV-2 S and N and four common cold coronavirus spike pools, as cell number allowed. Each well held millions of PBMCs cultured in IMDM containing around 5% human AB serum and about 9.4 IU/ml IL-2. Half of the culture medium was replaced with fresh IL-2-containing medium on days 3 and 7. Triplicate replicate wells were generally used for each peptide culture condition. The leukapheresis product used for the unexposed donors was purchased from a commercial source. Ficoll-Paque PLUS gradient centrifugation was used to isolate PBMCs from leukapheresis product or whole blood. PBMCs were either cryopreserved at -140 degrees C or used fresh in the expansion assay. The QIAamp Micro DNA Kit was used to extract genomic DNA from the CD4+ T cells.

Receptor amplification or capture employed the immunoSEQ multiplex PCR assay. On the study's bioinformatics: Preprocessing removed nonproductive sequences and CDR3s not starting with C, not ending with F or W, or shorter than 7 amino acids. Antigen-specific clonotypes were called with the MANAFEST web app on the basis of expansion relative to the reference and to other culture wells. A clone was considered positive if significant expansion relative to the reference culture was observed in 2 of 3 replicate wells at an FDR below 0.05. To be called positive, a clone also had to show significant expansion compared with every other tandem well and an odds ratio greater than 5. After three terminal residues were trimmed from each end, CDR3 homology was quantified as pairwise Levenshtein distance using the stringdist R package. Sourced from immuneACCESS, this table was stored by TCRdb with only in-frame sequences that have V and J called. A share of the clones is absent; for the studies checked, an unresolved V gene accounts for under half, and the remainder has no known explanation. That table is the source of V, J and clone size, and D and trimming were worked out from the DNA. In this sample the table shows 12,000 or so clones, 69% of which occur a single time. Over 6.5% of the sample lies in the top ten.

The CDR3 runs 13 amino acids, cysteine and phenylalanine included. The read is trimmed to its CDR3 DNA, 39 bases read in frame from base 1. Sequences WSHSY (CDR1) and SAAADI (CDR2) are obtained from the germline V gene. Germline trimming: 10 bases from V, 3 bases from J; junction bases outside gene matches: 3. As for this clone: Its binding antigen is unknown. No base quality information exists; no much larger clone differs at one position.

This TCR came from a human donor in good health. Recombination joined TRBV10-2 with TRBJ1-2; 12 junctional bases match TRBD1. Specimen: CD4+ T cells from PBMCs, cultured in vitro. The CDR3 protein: CATGTGGDYGYTF. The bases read TGCGCCACGGGGACAGGGGGCGACTATGGCTACACCTTC.